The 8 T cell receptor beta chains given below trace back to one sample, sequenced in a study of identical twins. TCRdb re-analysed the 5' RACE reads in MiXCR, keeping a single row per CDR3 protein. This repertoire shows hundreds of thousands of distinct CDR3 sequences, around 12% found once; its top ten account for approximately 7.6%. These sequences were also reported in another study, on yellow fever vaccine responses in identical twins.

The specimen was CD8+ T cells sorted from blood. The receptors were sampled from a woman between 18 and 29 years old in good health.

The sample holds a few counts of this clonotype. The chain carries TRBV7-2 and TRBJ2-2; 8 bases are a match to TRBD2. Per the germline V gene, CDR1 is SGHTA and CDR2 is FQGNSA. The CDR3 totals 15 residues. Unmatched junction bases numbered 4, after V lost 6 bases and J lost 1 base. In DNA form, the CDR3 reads TGTGCCAGCAGTATACGGGGGGGGAACACCGGGGAGCTGTTTTTT. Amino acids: CASSIRGGNTGELFF.

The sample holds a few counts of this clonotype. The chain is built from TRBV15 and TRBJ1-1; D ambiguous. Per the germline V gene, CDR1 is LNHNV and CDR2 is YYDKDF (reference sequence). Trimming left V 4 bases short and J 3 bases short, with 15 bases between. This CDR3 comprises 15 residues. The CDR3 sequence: CATSKQELVDTEAFF. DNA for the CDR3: TGTGCCACCAGCAAACAAGAGTTGGTCGACACTGAAGCTTTCTTT. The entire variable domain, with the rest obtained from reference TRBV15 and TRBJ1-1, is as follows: DAMVIQNPRYQVTQFGKPVTLSCSQTLNHNVMYWYQQKSSQAPKLLFHYYDKDFNNEADTPDNFQSRRPNTSFCFLDIRSPGLGDTAMYLCATSKQELVDTEAFFGQGTRLTVV.

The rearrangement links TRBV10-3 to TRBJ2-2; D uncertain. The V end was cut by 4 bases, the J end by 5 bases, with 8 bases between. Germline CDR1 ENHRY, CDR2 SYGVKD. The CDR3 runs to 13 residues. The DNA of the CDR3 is TGTGCCATCAGTGCCTCGGATACCGGGGAGCTGTTTTTT. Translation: CAISASDTGELFF.

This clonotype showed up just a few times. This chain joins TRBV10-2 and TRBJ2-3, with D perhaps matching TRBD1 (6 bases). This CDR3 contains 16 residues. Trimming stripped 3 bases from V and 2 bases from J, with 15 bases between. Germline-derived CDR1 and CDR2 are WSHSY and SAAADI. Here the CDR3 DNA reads TGCGCCAGCAGTGATCTCCGGGACAAGCTCACAGATACGCAGTATTTT. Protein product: CASSDLRDKLTDTQYF.

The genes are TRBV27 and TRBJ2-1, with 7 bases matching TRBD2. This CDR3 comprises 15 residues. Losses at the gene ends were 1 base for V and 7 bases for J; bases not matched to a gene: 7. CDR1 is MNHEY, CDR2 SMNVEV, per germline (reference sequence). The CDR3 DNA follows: TGTGCCAGCAGTTTATGGCGGGAGCGTGAAAATGAGCAGTTCTTC. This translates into CASSLWRERENEQFF.

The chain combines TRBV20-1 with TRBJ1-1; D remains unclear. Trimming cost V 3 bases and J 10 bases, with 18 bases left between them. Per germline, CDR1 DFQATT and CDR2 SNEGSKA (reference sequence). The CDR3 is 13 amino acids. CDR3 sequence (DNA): TGCAGTGCTAGTGGGCAGGACTCTAGAGTAGCTTTCTTT. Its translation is CSASGQDSRVAFF.

The CDR3 reads CASLAGEADTQYF. CDR3 sequence (DNA): TGTGCCAGCTTAGCGGGAGAAGCAGATACGCAGTATTTT. This sequence joins TRBV27 and TRBJ2-3, with 9 bases that match TRBD2. The trim removed 8 bases at V and 4 bases at J, leaving 4 bases unmatched. The CDR3 contains 13 residues. Germline V gives CDR1 MNHEY, CDR2 SMNVEV (reference sequence).

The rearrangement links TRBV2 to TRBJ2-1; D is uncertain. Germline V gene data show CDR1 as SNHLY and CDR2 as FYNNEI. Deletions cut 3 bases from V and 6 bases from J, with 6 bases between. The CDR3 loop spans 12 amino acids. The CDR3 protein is CASSDFGNEQFF. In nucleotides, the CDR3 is TGTGCCAGCAGTGATTTCGGCAATGAGCAGTTCTTC.